This T cell receptor beta chain was captured in a study of shared clonotypes between healthy human individuals. The table came from immunoSEQ multiplex PCR; TCRdb's copy has only in-frame clones and leaves some out. The table lists hundreds of thousands of clones, around 72% of them singletons. The CDR3 sequence is 17 residues long. CDR1 is SEHNR and CDR2 is FQNEAQ in the germline V gene (reference sequence). V shed 4 bases and J shed 5 bases, with 21 bases lying between them. Study findings and constraints: Rarefaction revealed incomplete sorted-subset sequencing despite large depth.

This clone was seen a single time. Its antigen is not identified. This chain connects TRBV7-9 to TRBJ2-1; either TRBD1 or TRBD2 may fit D (5 bases each). The source of this sequence is a woman in her 30s in good health. Sample: memory CD4+ T cells sorted from blood. Specified subset: CD45RA-negative fraction. CDR3 DNA: TGTGCCAGCAGCTCTCGGGGCCAAGAACTGAAAAACAATGAGCAGTTCTTC. Its protein product is CASSSRGQELKNNEQFF.